Given below is one T cell receptor beta chain in context. Its matching antigen is unknown. A read error is possible here, since a much larger clone lies one base away. The germline CDR1 and CDR2 sequences are SQVTM and ANQGSEA. V lost 6 bases to trimming and J lost 2 bases; unmatched junction nucleotides: 9. CDR3 length equals 15 residues. This sample is part of a study of response to subunit inactivated influenza vaccine. General observations from the study: Authors suggested each seasonal flu vaccination may recruit only limited numbers of new T cells.

In TCRdb, the RT-PCR reads were re-called with MiXCR into one record per CDR3 protein. This table has over 800,000 distinct CDR3 sequences, approximately 22% appearing once. This chain joins TRBV29-1 and TRBJ2-3; 9 bases fit TRBD2. The source was PBMCs from blood, collected 4 to 6 days after vaccination. This clonotype was sampled from a man aged 45 to 65 who received an inactivated influenza vaccine. DNA of the CDR3: TGCAGCGTGACGGGCGCGGGAGGGCCCACAGATACGCAGTATTTT. This sequence encodes CSVTGAGGPTDTQYF.